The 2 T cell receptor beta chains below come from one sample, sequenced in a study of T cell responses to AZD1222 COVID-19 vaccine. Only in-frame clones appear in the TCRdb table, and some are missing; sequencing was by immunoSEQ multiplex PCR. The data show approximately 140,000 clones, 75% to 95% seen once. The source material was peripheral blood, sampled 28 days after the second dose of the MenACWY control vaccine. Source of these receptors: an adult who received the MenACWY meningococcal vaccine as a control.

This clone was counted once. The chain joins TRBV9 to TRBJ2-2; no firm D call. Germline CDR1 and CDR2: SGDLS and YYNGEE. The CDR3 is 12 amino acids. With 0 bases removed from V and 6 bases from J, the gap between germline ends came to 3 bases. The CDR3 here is CASSVEAGELFF. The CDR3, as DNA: TGTGCCAGCAGCGTAGAGGCCGGGGAGCTGTTTTTT.

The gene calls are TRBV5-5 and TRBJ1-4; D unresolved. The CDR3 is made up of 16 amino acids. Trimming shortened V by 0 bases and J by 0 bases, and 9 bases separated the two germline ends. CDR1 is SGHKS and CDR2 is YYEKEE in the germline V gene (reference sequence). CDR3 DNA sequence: TGTGCCAGCAGCTTGGGGCTGCTGCCAACTAATGAAAAACTGTTTTTT. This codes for CASSLGLLPTNEKLFF.